This T cell receptor beta chain was identified during a study of T cells after somatic rescue of genetic block. The V gene's germline CDR1 is MDHEN and CDR2 SYDVKM. Trimming shortened V by 3 bases and J by 3 bases, and 6 bases separated the two germline ends. The CDR3 is 13 amino acids. The repertoire was sequenced with immunoSEQ multiplex PCR; TCRdb's copy has only in-frame clones and lacks some. The sample records roughly 14,000 clones, 72% being singletons. This rearrangement joins TRBV28 to TRBJ1-5, with unresolved D. The sequencing input was peripheral blood mononuclear cells (PBMCs). This sequence originates from a boy between 5 and 17 years old. The CDR3 DNA reads TGTGCCAGCAGTTTGGTCCTCAATCAGCCCCAGCATTTT. Translating gives CASSLVLNQPQHF.